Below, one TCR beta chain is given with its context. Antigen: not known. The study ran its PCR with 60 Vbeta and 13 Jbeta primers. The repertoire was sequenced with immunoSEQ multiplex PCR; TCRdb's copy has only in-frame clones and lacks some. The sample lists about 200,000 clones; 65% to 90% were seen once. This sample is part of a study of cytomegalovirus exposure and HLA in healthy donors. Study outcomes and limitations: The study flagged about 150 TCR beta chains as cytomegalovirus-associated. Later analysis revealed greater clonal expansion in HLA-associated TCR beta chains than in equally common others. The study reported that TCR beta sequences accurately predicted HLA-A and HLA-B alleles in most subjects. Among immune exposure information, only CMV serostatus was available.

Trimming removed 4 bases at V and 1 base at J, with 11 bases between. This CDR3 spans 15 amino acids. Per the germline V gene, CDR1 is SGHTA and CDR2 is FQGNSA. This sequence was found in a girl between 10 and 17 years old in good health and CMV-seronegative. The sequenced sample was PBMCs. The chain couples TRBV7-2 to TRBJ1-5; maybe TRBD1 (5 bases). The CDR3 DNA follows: TGTGCCAGCAGCTGGAATACAGGAAGCAATCAGCCCCAGCATTTT. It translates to CASSWNTGSNQPQHF.